The 2 T cell receptor beta chains below come from one sample, sequenced in a study of CD8+ T cells in alopecia areata. It was cDNA, reverse transcribed from extracted RNA, that served as the sequencing template. Profiling relied on immunoSEQ multiplex PCR, and the TCRdb table lists in-frame clones only, not all of them. The sample records 150,000 or so clones, around 87% being singletons. Treatment in this sample: oral pan-JAK inhibitor, 5-10 mg twice daily. Sequenced here: CD8+ T cells sorted from blood, sampled at week 4, from a patient treated with tofacitinib. The receptor set was obtained from a human donor with alopecia areata.

This clone was observed a single time. This chain uses TRBV27 with TRBJ2-5, with D uncertain. The CDR3 is 15 amino acids. The germline V and J ends were trimmed by 4 bases and 2 bases, with 14 bases remaining between them. CDR1 is MNHEY and CDR2 is SMNVEV in the germline V gene (reference sequence). CDR3 sequence (DNA): TGTGCCAGCAGTTCCTCAACTGCGATACAAGAGACCCAGTACTTC. Amino acid sequence: CASSSSTAIQETQYF.

The V and J genes are TRBV7-9 and TRBJ2-1; TRBD1 matches at 8 bases. Germline-derived CDR1 and CDR2 are SEHNR and FQNEAQ (reference sequence). V was pared by 6 bases and J by 4 bases, with 5 bases of the junction left unmatched. The CDR3 covers 14 residues. The CDR3 DNA reads TGTGCCAGCAGGGGACAGGTCATTTACAATGAGCAGTTCTTC. This encodes CASRGQVIYNEQFF.